The next 3 T cell receptor beta chains were all read from a single sample in a study of shared clonotypes between healthy human individuals. The protocol was immunoSEQ multiplex PCR, while the TCRdb copy is restricted to in-frame clones and leaves out a portion. Of about 730,000 clones listed, 55% to 80% were seen once; the top ten hold approximately 1.8%. Sequenced: memory CD4+ T cells sorted from blood. Described subset: CD45RA-negative fraction. All receptors derive from a woman aged 25 to 39 in good health.

This chain uses TRBV6-1 with TRBJ1-5, with D uncertain. Germline V gene lookup returns CDR1 MNHNS and CDR2 SASEGT. V shed 2 bases and J shed 4 bases, with 15 bases lying between them. This CDR3 spans 16 amino acids. The CDR3 sequence is CASSESVGRWNQPQHF. CDR3 in DNA: TGTGCCAGCAGTGAATCGGTCGGGCGGTGGAATCAGCCCCAGCATTTT.

This chain uses TRBV5-4 with TRBJ2-7, with 9 positions matching TRBD1. The CDR3 has 15 residues. Germline-derived CDR1 and CDR2 are SGHNT and YYREEE (reference sequence). Trimming at V came to 0 bases and at J to 3 bases, leaving 4 bases not matched to a gene. CDR3 protein: CASSLGGQGHYEQYF. DNA of the CDR3: TGTGCCAGCAGCTTGGGAGGACAGGGGCACTACGAGCAGTACTTC.

The chain combines TRBV28 with TRBJ2-7; TRBD2 agrees at 9 bases. This CDR3 has 18 amino acids. The J segment lost 9 bases and the V segment lost 4 bases, leaving 22 bases of the junction unmatched. Germline V gene data show CDR1 as MDHEN and CDR2 as SYDVKM. CDR3 sequence reads: CASSSPQASGNGAARQYF. The CDR3 DNA is TGTGCCAGCAGTTCCCCCCAAGCTAGCGGGAACGGGGCGGCGAGGCAGTACTTC.